A selection of T cell receptor beta chains follows, all from one sample in a study of CD8 T cells in ankylosing spondylitis. MiXCR was run by TCRdb on the 5' RACE reads, yielding one entry per CDR3 protein. The sample gives approximately 150,000 distinct CDR3 sequences, 30% to 40% of which show up once; 6% is in the top ten. Sequencing was done on a sample of synovial fluid, either unsorted or a sorted T cell fraction (not recorded which). Receptor source: a male donor with ankylosing spondylitis. The CDR3 runs from the conserved cysteine through the conserved F or W. A D gene is named only where the DNA matches it firmly. Clone size, where shown, is once, few, many, or a class for clones that have expanded.

CDR3aa | CDR3nt | abundance | d_gene | j_gene | v_gene
CASGRYDQPQHF | TGTGCCAGCGGGAGATACGATCAGCCCCAGCATTTT | many | NA | TRBJ1-5 | TRBV9
CASSTYPGTGLRVNQPQHF | TGTGCCAGTAGTACTTACCCCGGGACAGGGCTTAGAGTGAATCAGCCCCAGCATTTT | NA | TRBD1 | TRBJ1-5 | TRBV19
CSVVPWEKGAAGYTF | TGCAGCGTTGTTCCGTGGGAGAAGGGGGCGGCGGGCTACACCTTC | few | TRBD1 | TRBJ1-2 | TRBV29-1
CASSLTSGGEQFF | TGTGCCAGCAGTCTGACTAGCGGGGGTGAGCAGTTCTTC | few | TRBD2 | TRBJ2-1 | TRBV16
CASSGDPLGNQPQHF | TGTGCCAGCAGTGGGGACCCCCTAGGGAATCAGCCCCAGCATTTT | NA | NA | TRBJ1-5 | TRBV2
CASRKNDGQNNEQFF | TGTGCCAGCAGAAAAAACGACGGGCAGAACAATGAGCAGTTCTTC | NA | NA | TRBJ2-1 | TRBV12-3/TRBV12-4
CASRRQANRNTIYF | TGTGCCAGCAGGCGACAGGCAAATAGAAACACCATATATTTT | NA | NA | TRBJ1-3 | TRBV6-1
CASSPGSVPSEQFF | TGTGCCAGCTCCCCGGGTTCCGTCCCGTCAGAGCAGTTCTTC | few | NA | TRBJ2-1 | TRBV18
CASSSPGLAALEQYF | TGTGCCAGCAGTTCCCCGGGACTAGCGGCCCTCGAGCAGTACTTC | NA | TRBD2 | TRBJ2-7 | TRBV28
CASSQVPALPNSPLHF | TGTGCCAGCAGCCAAGTTCCAGCCTTACCTAATTCACCCCTCCACTTT | many | NA | TRBJ1-6 | TRBV3-1
CASSLWPANTEAFF | TGTGCCAGCAGCTTATGGCCGGCGAACACTGAAGCTTTCTTT | many | NA | TRBJ1-1 | TRBV7-9
CSAAGRTAPYEQYF | TGCAGTGCCGCGGGGAGAACCGCCCCCTACGAGCAGTACTTC | NA | NA | TRBJ2-7 | TRBV20-1
CASTLHSGGTTGELFF | TGTGCCAGTACCCTCCATAGCGGGGGGACCACCGGGGAGCTGTTTTTT | NA | TRBD2 | TRBJ2-2 | TRBV19
CASSLRTSGGVDEQFF | TGCGCCAGCAGCCTACGGACTAGCGGGGGGGTGGATGAGCAGTTCTTC | NA | TRBD2 | TRBJ2-1 | TRBV4-1
CASALSRTSPEQFF | TGTGCCAGCGCCTTGTCCCGGACTAGCCCTGAGCAGTTCTTC | NA | TRBD2 | TRBJ2-1 | TRBV7-2
CASSSGRVSGNTIYF | TGTGCCAGCAGCTCGGGACGGGTCTCTGGAAACACCATATATTTT | NA | NA | TRBJ1-3 | TRBV7-2
CASSEAITQYF | TGTGCCAGCAGTGAAGCAATTACGCAGTATTTT | few | NA | TRBJ2-3 | TRBV2
CATSDSQFSTGELFF | TGTGCCACCAGTGATAGTCAGTTTTCCACCGGGGAGCTGTTTTTT | many | NA | TRBJ2-2 | TRBV24-1
CASSLLKARPPNYGYTF | TGTGCCAGCAGCTTACTTAAGGCGCGCCCGCCTAACTATGGCTACACCTTC | NA | NA | TRBJ1-2 | TRBV7-2
CATQGDNEQFF | TGTGCCACTCAGGGGGACAATGAGCAGTTCTTC | NA | TRBD1 | TRBJ2-1 | TRBV24-1
CASSLGNTANWDNEQFF | TGTGCCAGCAGCTTAGGAAATACCGCCAATTGGGACAATGAGCAGTTCTTC | many | NA | TRBJ2-1 | TRBV7-4